These 2 T cell receptor beta chains were all obtained from the same sample, sequenced in a study of blood T cell repertoires in COVID-19 (dated by TCRdb to 2018 to 2021). The library was generated by the immunoSEQ multiplex PCR assay. TCRdb re-hosts the immuneACCESS table, in-frame sequences only. Its copies lack some clones; in the studies checked, an unresolved V gene accounts for under half of them, and the cause for the rest is not known. Across this sample there are around 200,000 clones, with 70% to 90% seen only once. Approximately 12% of the sample comes from the top ten. The sample consisted of peripheral blood. The receptors shown here come from a woman aged 18-29 years who had recovered from COVID-19.

The chain carries TRBV6-2 or TRBV6-3 and TRBJ2-7; 12 nucleotides match TRBD2. The CDR3 loop spans 15 amino acids. The germline CDR1 and CDR2 sequences are MNHEY and SVGEGT. Trimming took 6 bases from V and 3 from J; bases not matched to a gene: 6. As DNA, the CDR3 is TGTGCCAGCAGCCTGACTAGCGGGAGTAGCTACGAGCAGTACTTC. Protein product: CASSLTSGSSYEQYF.

V gene TRBV7-6 combines with J gene TRBJ2-2; 11 nucleotides agree with TRBD2. V lost 4 bases and J lost 3; bases outside the gene matches: 4. Germline CDR1 is SGHVS and CDR2 is FNYEAQ. The CDR3 consists of 16 residues. The DNA for the CDR3 is TGTGCCAGCAGCTCCGGGACTAGCGGACACACCGGGGAGCTGTTTTTT. Translation: CASSSGTSGHTGELFF.